Following are 25 T cell receptor beta chains from one sample sequenced in a study of blood T cell repertoires in COVID-19. Generated by immunoSEQ multiplex PCR, the TCRdb table keeps only in-frame clones and is missing some. This table has approximately 300,000 clones, about 89% appearing once. Sequencing input: PBMCs or T cells enriched from blood (not recorded which). The receptors were gathered from a man aged 60 to 69 who had recovered from COVID-19.

This chain uses TRBV5-1 with TRBJ2-2; D gene uncertain. Germline CDR1 reads SGHRS; CDR2 reads YFSETQ. V was pared by 4 bases and J by 7 bases, with 14 bases between. The CDR3 totals 14 residues. CDR3 amino acids: CASSPLDLGGELFF. The CDR3 DNA reads as TGCGCCAGCAGCCCTCTAGATTTGGGCGGGGAGCTGTTTTTT.

This clone has only one observation. The chain is built from TRBV7-2 and TRBJ2-1, with TRBD2 as a possible D gene (6 bases). V lost 2 bases, J lost 3 bases, and 20 bases lay in between. CDR3 length: 18 residues. Looked up from germline, CDR1 is SGHTA and CDR2 is FQGNSA. The CDR3 sequence is CASSLLDPGVSNYNEQFF. The CDR3 DNA reads TGTGCCAGCAGCTTACTAGACCCGGGAGTTTCTAACTACAATGAGCAGTTCTTC.

This rearrangement joins TRBV7-2 to TRBJ1-2; D is unclear. Trimming took 5 bases from V and 3 from J, leaving 16 bases between them. The CDR3 extends over 15 amino acids. Germline CDR1 and CDR2: SGHTA and FQGNSA. CDR3 nucleotides: TGTGCCAGCAGCCTTAGATCCTCCCGCCACTATGGCTACACCTTC. Translation: CASSLRSSRHYGYTF.

The chain recombines TRBV7-9 with TRBJ2-2, with TRBD2 matching over 14 bases. CDR1 and CDR2 from the germline V gene are SEHNR and FQNEAQ (reference sequence). V lost 2 bases, J lost 6 bases, and 5 bases stayed unmatched. The CDR3 spans 17 residues. The CDR3 bases are TGTGCCAGCAGCTTAACGAGACTAGCGGGAGGGGCCGGGGAGCTGTTTTTT. Residues: CASSLTRLAGGAGELFF. The variable domain in full, completed from reference TRBV7-9 and TRBJ2-2, reads DTGVSQNPRHKITKRGQNVTFRCDPISEHNRLYWYRQTLGQGPEFLTYFQNEAQLEKSRLLSDRFSAERPKGSFSTLEIQRTEQGDSAMYLCASSLTRLAGGAGELFFGEGSRLTVL.

The rearrangement links TRBV11-3 to TRBJ2-7; 7 positions match TRBD2. The trim removed 1 base at V and 6 bases at J, leaving 9 bases unmatched. CDR3 length equals 15 residues. Germline V gene lookup returns CDR1 SGHNT and CDR2 YENEEA. The CDR3 protein is CASSLAGAGPSEQYF. CDR3 coding DNA: TGTGCCAGCAGCTTAGCGGGAGCGGGACCCAGCGAGCAGTACTTC.

The rearrangement uses TRBV7-8 and TRBJ2-7; 8 bases line up with TRBD1. Germline-derived CDR1 and CDR2 are SGHVS and FQNEAQ. This CDR3 comprises 14 residues. J lost 0 bases, V lost 6 bases, and 4 bases had no gene match. In DNA form, the CDR3 reads TGTGCCAGCAGATGGGACAGGAGCTCCTACGAGCAGTACTTC. This sequence encodes CASRWDRSSYEQYF.

A few counts support this clone. V gene TRBV7-9 combines with J gene TRBJ2-2, with 7 bases lining up with TRBD1. This CDR3 is 15 amino acids long. With V trimmed by 4 bases and J by 5 bases, 7 bases remained unmatched. Germline lookup yields CDR1 SEHNR and CDR2 FQNEAQ (reference sequence). CDR3 region: CASSSRTGGTGELFF. The CDR3 DNA reads as TGTGCCAGCAGCTCGAGGACAGGAGGAACCGGGGAGCTGTTTTTT.

The rearrangement links TRBV19 to TRBJ2-7; 8 nucleotides align to TRBD2. The CDR3 extends over 15 amino acids. The junction had 9 bases not matched to a gene; V was cut back by 5 bases and J by 3 bases. Per germline, CDR1 LNHDA and CDR2 SQIVND (reference sequence). The CDR3 loop reads CASSPGRGALYEQYF. The CDR3 region has the DNA TGTGCCAGTAGTCCGGGGCGGGGGGCCCTCTACGAGCAGTACTTC.

The CDR3 DNA reads as TGTGCCACCAGCAGCCAGACAGGGGGTCAACAGCCCCAGCATTTT. Its translation: CATSSQTGGQQPQHF. The V and J genes are TRBV15 and TRBJ1-5; TRBD1 agrees at 9 bases. The CDR3 has 15 amino acids. V lost 3 bases, J lost 7 bases, and 7 bases stayed unmatched. The germline CDR1 and CDR2 sequences are LNHNV and YYDKDF (reference sequence).

This chain uses TRBV7-3 with TRBJ1-2; D is unresolved. Germline V gene data show CDR1 as SGHTA and CDR2 as FQGTGA. The CDR3 is 15 amino acids. V gave up 5 bases and J gave up 5 bases, with 18 bases separating them. This chain's CDR3 is CASSPTNSGFYGYTF. CDR3 in DNA: TGTGCCAGCAGCCCAACCAATTCAGGATTTTATGGCTACACCTTC.

The chain carries TRBV28 and TRBJ1-2, with 7 nucleotides matching TRBD1. The V gene end was trimmed by 4 bases and the J gene end by 8 bases; junction bases not matched to a gene: 22. The germline V gene has CDR1 MDHEN and CDR2 SYDVKM. This CDR3 region has 18 residues. The CDR3 coding sequence is TGTGCCAGCAGTTCTTATCCGGGACAGAGTTTCCCCCACGTGGGCTACACCTTC. Amino acid sequence: CASSSYPGQSFPHVGYTF.

The chain combines TRBV7-2 with TRBJ1-2; the D is unclear. With 5 bases removed from V and 4 bases from J, the gap between germline ends came to 14 bases. The CDR3 loop spans 14 amino acids. Germline V lookup: CDR1 SGHTA, CDR2 FQGNSA. The CDR3 DNA follows: TGTGCCAGCAGCGGTACGGGGTCTGGCTATGGCTACACCTTC. Translating gives CASSGTGSGYGYTF.

V gene TRBV15 combines with J gene TRBJ1-2; 7 bases fit TRBD1. The CDR3 is 16 residues long. The V segment lost 3 bases and the J segment 0 bases; nucleotides outside the gene matches: 7. CDR1 is LNHNV, CDR2 YYDKDF, per germline (reference sequence). DNA for the CDR3: TGTGCCACCAGCAGTTGGGACAGCCCGACTAACTATGGCTACACCTTC. Translating gives CATSSWDSPTNYGYTF.

This chain joins TRBV6-6 and TRBJ1-5, with unresolved D. Germline CDR1 and CDR2: MNHNY and SVGAGI (reference sequence). This CDR3 spans 13 amino acids. V was clipped by 5 bases and J by 11 bases, with 16 bases between them. As DNA, the CDR3 is TGTGCCAGCAGTCCTCCCCCTGGTCGGGCCCAGCATTTT. Translated: CASSPPPGRAQHF.

The chain is built from TRBV21-1 and TRBJ2-4; the table's D call, TRBD2, was not checked against the DNA. TRBV21-1 is noted as a pseudogene. The CDR3 consists of 17 residues. The CDR3 sequence is CASSRRPGLDGENIQYF. The CDR3 region has the DNA TGTGCCAGCAGCCGCCGCCCCGGACTAGACGGAGAAAACATTCAGTACTTC.

There are a few counts of this clone. V and J are TRBV30 and TRBJ2-7; 10 bases match TRBD2. The CDR3 contains 15 residues. The germline CDR1 and CDR2 sequences are GTSNPN and SVGIG (reference sequence). The junction had 13 bases not matched to a gene; V was cut back by 2 bases and J by 9 bases. The CDR3 nucleotides are TGTGCCTGGAGTTTTCCGGGACTAGCGTCTTTTAGGCAGTACTTC. It specifies CAWSFPGLASFRQYF.

CDR3 sequence: CASSARGTGGSYGYTF. The CDR3, as DNA: TGTGCCAGCAGTGCGCGGGGGACAGGGGGTTCCTATGGCTACACCTTC. This rearrangement joins TRBV2 to TRBJ1-2; TRBD1 matches at 11 bases. J was trimmed by 4 bases and V by 4 bases; bases with no gene match: 8. Germline V lookup: CDR1 SNHLY, CDR2 FYNNEI. The CDR3 is made up of 16 amino acids.

The chain has TRBV7-9 and TRBJ1-2, with a possible D match to TRBD1 (5 bases). Per germline, CDR1 SEHNR and CDR2 FQNEAQ (reference sequence). This CDR3 contains 14 residues. The V end was cut by 4 bases, the J end by 7 bases, with 16 bases between. The CDR3 is CASSYPSQGGGYTF. In DNA form, the CDR3 reads TGTGCCAGCAGCTACCCGTCCCAGGGAGGTGGCTACACCTTC.

The chain employs TRBV7-2 and TRBJ1-6; tentative D call: TRBD1 (6 bases). V gave up 1 base and J gave up 7 bases, with 11 bases separating them. CDR3 length: 15 residues. Germline CDR1 and CDR2: SGHTA and FQGNSA. For the CDR3, the DNA is TGTGCCAGCAGCTTAGTTCGGCAGGGGAATTCACCCCTCCACTTT. Residues: CASSLVRQGNSPLHF. Complete variable domain (other parts from reference TRBV7-2 and TRBJ1-6): GAGVSQSPSNKVTEKGKDVELRCDPISGHTALYWYRQSLGQGLEFLIYFQGNSAPDKSGLPSDRFSAERTGGSVSTLTIQRTQQEDSAVYLCASSLVRQGNSPLHFGNGTRLTVT.

The genes are TRBV24-1 and TRBJ2-7; D gene unclear. CDR1 and CDR2 (germline): KGHDR, SFDVKD. The V end was cut by 3 bases, the J end by 6 bases, with 17 bases between. The CDR3 is 15 amino acids. The CDR3 sequence: CATSDPDWPLGEQYF. CDR3 DNA sequence: TGTGCCACCAGTGATCCCGACTGGCCGTTAGGCGAGCAGTACTTC.

This chain uses TRBV5-1 with TRBJ1-2; D not resolved. Germline assignment: CDR1 SGHRS and CDR2 YFSETQ. V lost 2 bases and J lost 4, with 12 bases in between. CDR3 size: 14 residues. CDR3 in amino acids: CASSLPRGSYGYTF. The CDR3 DNA reads TGCGCCAGCAGCTTACCCAGAGGCAGCTATGGCTACACCTTC.

The genes are TRBV6-5 and TRBJ2-2, with D maybe TRBD2 (6 bases). The CDR3 runs 16 residues. Germline loops: CDR1 MNHEY, CDR2 SVGAGI. V was trimmed by 0 bases and J by 3 bases, leaving 11 bases between them. The CDR3 loop reads CASSYSTGSDTGELFF. The CDR3 DNA reads as TGTGCCAGCAGTTACTCGACCGGGAGCGACACCGGGGAGCTGTTTTTT.

This clone was observed a few times. The chain recombines TRBV5-1 with TRBJ2-1; D might be TRBD1 (6 bases). The CDR3 totals 15 residues. Germline V gene sequence: CDR1 SGHRS, CDR2 YFSETQ. Trimming stripped 0 bases from V and 3 bases from J, with 10 bases between. CDR3 sequence: CASSLDGGGYNEQFF. CDR3 nucleotides: TGCGCCAGCAGCTTGGATGGGGGCGGCTACAATGAGCAGTTCTTC.

The J gene is TRBJ1-1, the V gene TRBV9, with 8 bases fitting TRBD1. The CDR3 sequence is 14 residues long. V trimming: 4 bases; J trimming: 10 bases; junction bases outside the gene matches: 12. Looked up from germline, CDR1 is SGDLS and CDR2 is YYNGEE. CDR3 region: CASSSAVTGDRAFF. Here the CDR3 DNA reads TGTGCCAGCAGCAGTGCTGTGACAGGGGATCGAGCTTTCTTT.

The V gene is TRBV3-1 (or the pseudogene TRBV3-2), the J gene TRBJ2-1; 9 bases map to TRBD2. Germline V gene sequence: CDR1 LGHDT, CDR2 YNNKEL (reference sequence). J was trimmed by 8 bases and V by 1 base; bases with no gene match: 15. This CDR3 spans 18 amino acids. The CDR3 loop is CASSQGPGGSGSRHEQFF. CDR3 nucleotides: TGTGCCAGCAGCCAAGGGCCAGGAGGTAGCGGGAGTCGCCATGAGCAGTTCTTC.